The present entry profiles one T cell receptor beta chain with its context. The table came from immunoSEQ multiplex PCR; TCRdb's copy has only in-frame clones and leaves some out. The table shows 200,000 to 300,000 clones, with just under 90% occurring only once. The sample comes from a study of blood T cell repertoires in COVID-19. The germline V gene encodes CDR1 SGHKS and CDR2 YYEKEE (reference sequence). The trim removed 2 bases at V and 7 bases at J, leaving 6 bases unmatched. This CDR3 has 16 residues. This chain joins TRBV5-5 and TRBJ1-4; 12 bases agree with TRBD1. Sequencing was done on a sample of PBMCs or T cells enriched from blood (not recorded which). The sequence was obtained from a woman in her 30s with acute COVID-19. CDR3 coding DNA: TGTGCCAGCAGCTTCGGGACAGGGGGCCGTAGTGAAAAACTGTTTTTT. Protein product: CASSFGTGGRSEKLFF.